This T cell receptor beta chain was recorded in a study of sequential checkpoint blockade in melanoma. Study-wide context: Patients were randomized 1:1 to nivolumab-then-ipilimumab or ipilimumab-then-nivolumab first-line. After both sequences, patients received maintenance nivolumab.

Profiling relied on immunoSEQ multiplex PCR, and the TCRdb table lists in-frame clones only, not all of them. The data hold approximately 10,000 clones, with about three quarters observed a single time. Treatment described: randomized to nivolumab then ipilimumab (arm A) or the reverse (arm B). Patients had received no earlier DNA-damaging chemotherapy. Live CD3+CD8+ CD19− CD56− cells were sorted from PBMCs. Per the germline V gene, CDR1 is SGHVS and CDR2 is FQNEAQ. The CDR3 has 16 residues. Trimming pared 2 bases from V and 4 bases from J, leaving 17 bases between. The rearrangement joins TRBV7-8 to TRBJ2-5; maybe TRBD1 (6 bases). The sample here was CD8+ T cells sorted from blood (inferred from file names), taken from a patient given nivolumab and ipilimumab in sequence. The receptor was isolated from a human donor with melanoma. The CDR3: CASSLNSWQGRETQYF. CDR3 coding DNA: TGTGCCAGCAGCTTAAATTCATGGCAGGGGAGAGAGACCCAGTACTTC.